These 2 T cell receptor beta chains came from one sample sequenced in a study of T cell responses to AZD1222 COVID-19 vaccine. TCRdb's table, derived via immunoSEQ multiplex PCR, lists solely in-frame clones and lacks some. The table lists about 190,000 clones, around 93% of them singletons, with about 9.3% in the top ten. The source material was peripheral blood, sampled on day 0 of AZD1222 vaccination. All receptors derive from an adult in good health.

This clone was detected a few times. In DNA, the CDR3 is TGTGCCAGCAGCCAAGTCCCGAACACCGGGGAGCTGTTTTTT. Its translation: CASSQVPNTGELFF. V and J are TRBV3-1 (or the pseudogene TRBV3-2) and TRBJ2-2, with no clear D. The CDR3 consists of 14 residues. Germline V gene sequence: CDR1 LGHDT, CDR2 YNNKEL (reference sequence). The ends were cut back, 1 base at V and 0 bases at J, with 3 bases in the middle.

The chain employs TRBV28 and TRBJ1-2; possible D gene TRBD1, 6 bases. Trimming took off 5 bases at V and 6 bases at J, with 19 bases between the two ends. The CDR3 totals 15 residues. The germline CDR1 and CDR2 sequences are MDHEN and SYDVKM. CDR3 protein: CASSPSVGGRNGYTF. The DNA for the CDR3 is TGTGCCAGCAGTCCCTCGGTCGGGGGGCGGAATGGCTACACCTTC.